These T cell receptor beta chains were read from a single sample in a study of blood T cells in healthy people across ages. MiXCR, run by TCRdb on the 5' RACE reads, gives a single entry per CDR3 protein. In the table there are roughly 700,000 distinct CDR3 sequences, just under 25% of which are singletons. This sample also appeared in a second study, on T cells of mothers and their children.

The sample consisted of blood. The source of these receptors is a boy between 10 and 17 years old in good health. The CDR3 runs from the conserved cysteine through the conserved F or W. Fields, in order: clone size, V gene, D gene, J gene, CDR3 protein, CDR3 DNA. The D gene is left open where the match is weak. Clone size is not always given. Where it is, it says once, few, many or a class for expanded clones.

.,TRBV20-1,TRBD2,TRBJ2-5,CSASGDYFASSRETQYF,TGCAGTGCTAGTGGGGACTATTTCGCGTCGTCACGAGAGACCCAGTACTTC
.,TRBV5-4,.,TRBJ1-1,CASSLDQGSTEAFF,TGTGCCAGCAGCTTGGATCAGGGGTCCACTGAAGCTTTCTTT
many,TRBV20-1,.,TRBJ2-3,CSAIRRGRADTQYF,TGCAGTGCTATCCGACGGGGGCGGGCAGATACGCAGTATTTT
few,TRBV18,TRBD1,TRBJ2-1,CASSPWAGGNLGYEQFF,TGTGCCAGCTCACCTTGGGCAGGGGGAAATTTAGGATATGAGCAGTTCTTC
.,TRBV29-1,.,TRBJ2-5,CSVEGGTGETQYF,TGCAGCGTTGAAGGAGGGACTGGAGAGACCCAGTACTTC
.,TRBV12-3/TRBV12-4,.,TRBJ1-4,CASSQGQKAEKLFF,TGTGCCAGCAGCCAGGGACAAAAGGCTGAAAAACTGTTTTTT
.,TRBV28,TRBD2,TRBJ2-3,CASSSTSGRSGAYSTDTQYF,TGTGCCAGCAGCTCTACTAGCGGGCGTTCGGGGGCCTATAGCACAGATACGCAGTATTTT
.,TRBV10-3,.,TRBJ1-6,CANKTSYNSPLHF,TGTGCCAACAAAACCTCCTATAATTCACCCCTCCACTTT
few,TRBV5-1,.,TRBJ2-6,CASSLDGSSGANVLTF,TGCGCCAGCAGCTTGGACGGAAGTTCTGGGGCCAACGTCCTGACTTTC
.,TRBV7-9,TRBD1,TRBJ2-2,CASRTGTANTGELFF,TGTGCCAGCAGAACCGGGACAGCGAACACCGGGGAGCTGTTTTTT
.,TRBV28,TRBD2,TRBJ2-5,CASSGGLAGVETQYF,TGTGCCAGCAGTGGGGGACTAGCGGGGGTGGAGACCCAGTACTTC
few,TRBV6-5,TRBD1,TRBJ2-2,CASSYEGTDLGELFF,TGTGCCAGCAGTTACGAAGGGACAGACTTGGGGGAGCTGTTTTTT
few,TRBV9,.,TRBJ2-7,CASSGGGQSYEQYF,TGTGCCAGCAGCGGTGGGGGGCAGTCTTACGAGCAGTACTTC
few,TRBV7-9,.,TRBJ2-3,CVSSSTIRVVEDTQYF,TGTGTCAGCAGCTCAACAATCCGGGTAGTCGAAGATACGCAGTATTTT
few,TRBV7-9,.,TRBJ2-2,CASRPKGYSGELFF,TGTGCCAGCAGACCTAAAGGGTACTCGGGGGAGCTGTTTTTT
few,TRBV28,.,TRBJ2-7,CASRSRTETSYEQYF,TGTGCCAGCAGATCCCGGACGGAGACGTCCTACGAGCAGTACTTC
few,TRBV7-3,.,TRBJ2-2,CASSLAFAGELFF,TGTGCCAGCAGCTTAGCCTTCGCCGGGGAGCTGTTTTTT
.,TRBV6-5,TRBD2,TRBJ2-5,CASSDSGGNQETQYF,TGTGCCAGCAGCGATAGCGGGGGGAACCAAGAGACCCAGTACTTC
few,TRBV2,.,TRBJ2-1,CASGSSIEQFF,TGTGCCAGCGGTTCGAGTATTGAGCAGTTCTTC
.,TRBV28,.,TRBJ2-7,CASSLLVLAYEQYF,TGTGCCAGCAGTTTGTTGGTATTAGCCTACGAGCAGTACTTC
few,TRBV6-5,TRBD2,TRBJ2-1,CASSSTSGASSGNEQFF,TGTGCCAGCAGTTCGACTAGCGGGGCCTCTAGTGGCAATGAGCAGTTCTTC
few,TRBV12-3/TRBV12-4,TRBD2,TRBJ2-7,CASSVPGQREGYEQYF,TGTGCCAGCAGCGTACCCGGCCAGCGGGAGGGCTACGAGCAGTACTTC
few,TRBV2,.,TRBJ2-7,CATEGMGTLDF,TGTGCCACGGAGGGGATGGGGACTCTTGACTTC
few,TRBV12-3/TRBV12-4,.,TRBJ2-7,CASSGAFEQYF,TGTGCCAGCAGCGGAGCGTTCGAGCAGTACTTC
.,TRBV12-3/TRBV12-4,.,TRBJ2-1,CASSLGVAEPVIYNEQFF,TGTGCCAGCAGTTTAGGTGTAGCGGAACCTGTAATTTACAATGAGCAGTTCTTC
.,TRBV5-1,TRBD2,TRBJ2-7,CASRFSGTSSYEQYF,TGCGCCAGCAGGTTTAGCGGGACGAGCTCCTACGAGCAGTACTTC
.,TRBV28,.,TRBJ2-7,CASSAGGKSYEQYF,TGTGCCAGCAGTGCTGGAGGGAAATCCTACGAGCAGTACTTC
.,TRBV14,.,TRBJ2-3,CASSQAPAEGTQYF,TGTGCCAGCAGCCAAGCGCCCGCCGAGGGTACGCAGTATTTT
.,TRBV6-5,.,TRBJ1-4,CASSYSRQGLNEKLFF,TGTGCCAGCAGTTACTCGAGGCAAGGGTTGAATGAAAAACTGTTTTTT